This T cell receptor (beta chain) came from a study of shared clonotypes between healthy human individuals. There were only Caucasian adults among the donors, and all lived in Nashville, Tennessee. The V gene's germline CDR1 is SGHVS and CDR2 FQNEAQ. The V end was cut by 4 bases, the J end by 5 bases, with 14 bases between. The CDR3 sequence is 14 residues long. Deep was the level at which the assay was run. Each subset's genomic DNA was shared equally among a number of immunoSEQ plates. Each PCR replicate from the sorted subsets contained about 180 ng DNA, which is some 31,000 T cell genomes. Profiling relied on immunoSEQ multiplex PCR, and the TCRdb table lists in-frame clones only, not all of them. This sample has around 1,100,000 clones, with roughly 80% found just once.

The J gene is TRBJ1-1, the V gene TRBV7-8; D gene ambiguous. The origin of this receptor is a man between 18 and 35 years old in good health. Some clones in this sample may be carry-over from other donors' samples. Sequenced: memory CD4+ T cells from PBMCs. Subset specified: CD45RA-negative fraction. Here the CDR3 DNA reads TGTGCCAGCAGCTCCGGGGAGTTAGGGACTGAAGCTTTCTTT. Translated, it gives CASSSGELGTEAFF.